This record looks at one TCR beta chain sequence and its context. The data were taken from a study of blood T cell repertoires in COVID-19. Generated by immunoSEQ multiplex PCR, the TCRdb table keeps only in-frame clones and is missing some. The sample shows under 95,000 clones, roughly nine tenths of them seen only once. J gave up 1 base and V 6 bases, and 5 bases lay outside the gene matches. Germline loops: CDR1 MNHEY, CDR2 SMNVEV (reference sequence). The CDR3 has 14 residues. This TCR came from a middle-aged man with COVID-19, enrolled during active disease. The gene calls are TRBV27 and TRBJ2-7; 8 nucleotides match TRBD1. The sequencing sample was made of peripheral blood. CDR3 nucleotide sequence: TGTGCCAGCAGGGACAGGGCGATGTCCTACGAGCAGTACTTC. It translates to CASRDRAMSYEQYF.